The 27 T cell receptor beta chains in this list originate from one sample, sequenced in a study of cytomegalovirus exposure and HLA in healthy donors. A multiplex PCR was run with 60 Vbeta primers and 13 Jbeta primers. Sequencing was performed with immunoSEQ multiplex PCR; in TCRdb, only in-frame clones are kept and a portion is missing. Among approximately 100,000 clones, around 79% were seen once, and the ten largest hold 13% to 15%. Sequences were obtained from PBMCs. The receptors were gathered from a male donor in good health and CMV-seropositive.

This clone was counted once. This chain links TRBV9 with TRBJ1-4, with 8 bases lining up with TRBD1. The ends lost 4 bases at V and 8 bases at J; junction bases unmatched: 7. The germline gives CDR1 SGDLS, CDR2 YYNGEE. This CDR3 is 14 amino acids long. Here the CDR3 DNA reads TGTGCCAGCAGCAAACAGGGGGTAGGGGAAAAACTGTTTTTT. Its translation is CASSKQGVGEKLFF. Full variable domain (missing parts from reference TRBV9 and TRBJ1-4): DSGVTQTPKHLITATGQRVTLRCSPRSGDLSVYWYQQSLDQGLQFLIQYYNGEERAKGNILERFSAQQFPDLHSELNLSSLELGDSALYFCASSKQGVGEKLFFGSGTQLSVL.

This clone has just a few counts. CDR3 in DNA: TGTGCCAGCAGCACCCGCGGGACTAGCAATACAGATACGCAGTATTTT. Protein product: CASSTRGTSNTDTQYF. The genes are TRBV7-9 and TRBJ2-3, with 9 nucleotides matching TRBD2. Germline V lookup: CDR1 SEHNR, CDR2 FQNEAQ (reference sequence). Trimming removed 5 bases from V and 3 bases from J; junction bases left unmatched: 9. This CDR3 contains 16 residues.

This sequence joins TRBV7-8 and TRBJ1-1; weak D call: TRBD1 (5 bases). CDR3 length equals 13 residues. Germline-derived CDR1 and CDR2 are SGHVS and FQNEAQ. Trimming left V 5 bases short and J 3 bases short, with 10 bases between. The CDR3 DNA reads TGTGCCAGCAGCGTCGACAGACACACTGAAGCTTTCTTT. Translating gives CASSVDRHTEAFF.

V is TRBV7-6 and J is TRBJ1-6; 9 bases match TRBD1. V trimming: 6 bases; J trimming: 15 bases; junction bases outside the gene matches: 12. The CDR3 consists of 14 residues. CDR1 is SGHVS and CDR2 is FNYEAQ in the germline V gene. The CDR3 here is CASSPGTGFWLLHF. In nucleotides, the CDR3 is TGTGCCAGCAGTCCCGGGACAGGGTTTTGGCTCCTCCACTTT.

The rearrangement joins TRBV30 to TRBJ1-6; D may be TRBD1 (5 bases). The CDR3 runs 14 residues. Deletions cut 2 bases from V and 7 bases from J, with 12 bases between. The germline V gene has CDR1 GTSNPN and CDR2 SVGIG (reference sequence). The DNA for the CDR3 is TGTGCCTGGAGTCGGGACTCACAGAATTCACCCCTCCACTTT. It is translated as CAWSRDSQNSPLHF.

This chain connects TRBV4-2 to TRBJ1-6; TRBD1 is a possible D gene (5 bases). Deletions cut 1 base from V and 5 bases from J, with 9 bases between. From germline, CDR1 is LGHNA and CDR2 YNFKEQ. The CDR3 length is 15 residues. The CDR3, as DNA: TGTGCCAGCAGCCAAGTCAGGGTCGATAATTCACCCCTCCACTTT. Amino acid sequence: CASSQVRVDNSPLHF.

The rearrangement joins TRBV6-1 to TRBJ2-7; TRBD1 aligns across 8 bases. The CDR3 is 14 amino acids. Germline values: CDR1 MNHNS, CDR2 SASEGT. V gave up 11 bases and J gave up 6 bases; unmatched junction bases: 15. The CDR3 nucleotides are TGTGCCGGGGAAGAAAACAGGGGGATTGGCGAGCAGTACTTC. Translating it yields CAGEENRGIGEQYF.

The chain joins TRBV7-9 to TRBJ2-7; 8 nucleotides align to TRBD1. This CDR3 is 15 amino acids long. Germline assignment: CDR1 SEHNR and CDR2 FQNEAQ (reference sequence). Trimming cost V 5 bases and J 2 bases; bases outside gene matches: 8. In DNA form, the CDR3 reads TGTGCCAGCAGCCCTACTCTGACAGGGGCCTACGAGCAGTACTTC. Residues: CASSPTLTGAYEQYF.

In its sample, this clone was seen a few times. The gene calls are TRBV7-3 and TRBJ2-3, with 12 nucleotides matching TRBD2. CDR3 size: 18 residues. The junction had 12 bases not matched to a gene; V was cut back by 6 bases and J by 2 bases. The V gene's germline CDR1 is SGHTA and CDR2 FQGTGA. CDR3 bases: TGTGCCAGCAGTGAAAGGGGAGCTAGCGGGGGGGACACAGATACGCAGTATTTT. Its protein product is CASSERGASGGDTDTQYF.

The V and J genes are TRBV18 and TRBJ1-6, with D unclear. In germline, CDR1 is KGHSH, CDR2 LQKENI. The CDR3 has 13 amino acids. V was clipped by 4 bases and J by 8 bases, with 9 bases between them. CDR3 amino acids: CASSRTRDSPLHF. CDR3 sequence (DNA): TGTGCCAGCTCACGCACGAGGGATTCACCCCTCCACTTT.

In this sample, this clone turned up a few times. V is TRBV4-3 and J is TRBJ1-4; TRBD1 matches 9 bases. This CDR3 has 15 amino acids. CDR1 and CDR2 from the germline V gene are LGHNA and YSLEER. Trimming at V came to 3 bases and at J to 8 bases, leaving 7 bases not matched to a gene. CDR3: CASSQQQGAREKLFF. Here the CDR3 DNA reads TGCGCCAGCAGCCAGCAACAGGGGGCGCGGGAAAAACTGTTTTTT.

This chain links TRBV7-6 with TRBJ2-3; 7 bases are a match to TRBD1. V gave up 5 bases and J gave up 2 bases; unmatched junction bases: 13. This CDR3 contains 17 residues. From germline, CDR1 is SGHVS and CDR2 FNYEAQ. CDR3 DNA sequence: TGTGCCAGCAGCCCAGTGCCGGACAGGATGGTCACAGATACGCAGTATTTT. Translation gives CASSPVPDRMVTDTQYF.

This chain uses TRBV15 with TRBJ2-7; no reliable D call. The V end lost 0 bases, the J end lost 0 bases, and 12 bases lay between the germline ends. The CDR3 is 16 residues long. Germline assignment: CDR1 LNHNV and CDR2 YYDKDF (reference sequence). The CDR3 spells CATSRDLVVSSYEQYF. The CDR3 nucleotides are TGTGCCACCAGCAGAGATCTCGTGGTTAGCTCCTACGAGCAGTACTTC. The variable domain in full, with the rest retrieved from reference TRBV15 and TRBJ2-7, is DAMVIQNPRYQVTQFGKPVTLSCSQTLNHNVMYWYQQKSSQAPKLLFHYYDKDFNNEADTPDNFQSRRPNTSFCFLDIRSPGLGDTAMYLCATSRDLVVSSYEQYFGPGTRLTVT.

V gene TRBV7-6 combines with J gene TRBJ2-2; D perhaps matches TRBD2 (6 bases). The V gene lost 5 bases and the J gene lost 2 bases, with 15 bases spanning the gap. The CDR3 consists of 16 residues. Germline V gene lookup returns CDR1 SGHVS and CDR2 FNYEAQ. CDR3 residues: CASSPQRADNTGELFF. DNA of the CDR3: TGTGCCAGCAGCCCTCAGCGGGCCGATAACACCGGGGAGCTGTTTTTT.

The CDR3 bases are TGCGCCAGCAGCCTAATCTTGGGGGAGCTGTTTTTT. Translation: CASSLILGELFF. The chain uses TRBV5-1 and TRBJ2-2, with D uncertain. The CDR3 consists of 12 residues. The germline V gene encodes CDR1 SGHRS and CDR2 YFSETQ. Trimming removed 4 bases at V and 8 bases at J, with 9 bases between.

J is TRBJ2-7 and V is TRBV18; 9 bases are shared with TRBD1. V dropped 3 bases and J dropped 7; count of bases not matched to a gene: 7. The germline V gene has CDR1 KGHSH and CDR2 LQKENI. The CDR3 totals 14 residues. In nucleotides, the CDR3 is TGTGCCAGCTCACCTTACAGGGGGCCGGGGGAGCAGTACTTC. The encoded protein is CASSPYRGPGEQYF.

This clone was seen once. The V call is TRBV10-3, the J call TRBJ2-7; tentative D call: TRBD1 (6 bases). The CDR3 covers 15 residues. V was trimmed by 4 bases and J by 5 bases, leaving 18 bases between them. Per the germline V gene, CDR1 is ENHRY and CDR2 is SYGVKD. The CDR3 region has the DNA TGTGCCATCAGTGCCCTTACAGGGATCTTGGACGAGCAGTACTTC. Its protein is CAISALTGILDEQYF.

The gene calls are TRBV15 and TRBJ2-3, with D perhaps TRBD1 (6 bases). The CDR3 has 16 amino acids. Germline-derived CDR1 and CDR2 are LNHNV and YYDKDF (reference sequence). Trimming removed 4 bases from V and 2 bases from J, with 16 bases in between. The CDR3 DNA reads TGTGCCACCAGCATGGGCCGTGGGGGCCCCACAGATACGCAGTATTTT. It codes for CATSMGRGGPTDTQYF.

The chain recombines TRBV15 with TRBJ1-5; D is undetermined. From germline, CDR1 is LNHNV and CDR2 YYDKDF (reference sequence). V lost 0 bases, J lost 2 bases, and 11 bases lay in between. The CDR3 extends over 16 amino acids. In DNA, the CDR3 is TGTGCCACCAGCAGAGAAGAGAGGAGGGGCAATCAGCCCCAGCATTTT. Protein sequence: CATSREERRGNQPQHF.

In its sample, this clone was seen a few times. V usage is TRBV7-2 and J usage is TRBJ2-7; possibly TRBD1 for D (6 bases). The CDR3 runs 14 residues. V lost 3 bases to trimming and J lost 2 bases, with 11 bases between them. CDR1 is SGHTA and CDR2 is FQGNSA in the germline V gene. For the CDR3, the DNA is TGTGCCAGCAGCTTTAGGACAGAGACCTACGAGCAGTACTTC. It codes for CASSFRTETYEQYF.

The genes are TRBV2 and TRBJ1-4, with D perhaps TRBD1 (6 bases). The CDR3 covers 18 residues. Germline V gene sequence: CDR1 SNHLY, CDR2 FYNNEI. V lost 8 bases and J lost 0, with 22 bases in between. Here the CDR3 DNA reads TGTGCCAGCGAGATCCTGGGGAGGGGACACTCAACTAATGAAAAACTGTTTTTT. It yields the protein CASEILGRGHSTNEKLFF.

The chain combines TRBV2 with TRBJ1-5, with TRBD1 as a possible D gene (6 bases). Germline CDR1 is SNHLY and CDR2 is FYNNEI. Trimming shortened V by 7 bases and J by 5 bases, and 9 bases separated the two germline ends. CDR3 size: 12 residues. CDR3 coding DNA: TGTGCCAGCACGGCAGGGGATCAGCCCCAGCATTTT. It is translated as CASTAGDQPQHF.

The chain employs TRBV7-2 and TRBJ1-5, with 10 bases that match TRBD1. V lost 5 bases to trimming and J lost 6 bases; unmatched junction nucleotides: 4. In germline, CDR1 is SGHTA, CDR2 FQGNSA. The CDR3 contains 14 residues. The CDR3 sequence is CASSPDRGLQPQHF. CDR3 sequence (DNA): TGTGCCAGCAGCCCCGACAGGGGGCTTCAGCCCCAGCATTTT.

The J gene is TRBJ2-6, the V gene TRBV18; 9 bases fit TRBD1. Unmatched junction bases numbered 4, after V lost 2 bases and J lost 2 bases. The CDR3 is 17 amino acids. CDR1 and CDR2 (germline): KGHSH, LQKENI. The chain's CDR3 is CASSPTGQGAGANVLTF. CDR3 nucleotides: TGTGCCAGCTCACCAACGGGACAGGGAGCTGGGGCCAACGTCCTGACTTTC.

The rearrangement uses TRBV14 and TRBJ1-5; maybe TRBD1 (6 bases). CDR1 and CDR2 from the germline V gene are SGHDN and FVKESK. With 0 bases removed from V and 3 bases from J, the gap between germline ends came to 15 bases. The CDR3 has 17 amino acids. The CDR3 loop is CASSQDPGAGFNQPQHF. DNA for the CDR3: TGTGCCAGCAGCCAAGATCCAGGGGCTGGATTCAATCAGCCCCAGCATTTT.

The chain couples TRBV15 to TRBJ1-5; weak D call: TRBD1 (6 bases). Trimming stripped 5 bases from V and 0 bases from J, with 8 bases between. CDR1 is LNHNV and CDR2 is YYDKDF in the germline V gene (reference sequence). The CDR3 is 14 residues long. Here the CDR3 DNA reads TGTGCCACCAGCTCAGGGGATAGCAATCAGCCCCAGCATTTT. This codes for CATSSGDSNQPQHF. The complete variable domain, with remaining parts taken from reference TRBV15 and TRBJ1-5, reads DAMVIQNPRYQVTQFGKPVTLSCSQTLNHNVMYWYQQKSSQAPKLLFHYYDKDFNNEADTPDNFQSRRPNTSFCFLDIRSPGLGDTAMYLCATSSGDSNQPQHFGDGTRLSIL.

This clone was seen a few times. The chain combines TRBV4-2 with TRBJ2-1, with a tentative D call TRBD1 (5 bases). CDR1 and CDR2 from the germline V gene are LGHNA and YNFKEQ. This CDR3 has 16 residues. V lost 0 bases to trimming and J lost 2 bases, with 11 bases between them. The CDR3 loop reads CASSQDSQGAYNEQFF. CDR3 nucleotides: TGTGCCAGCAGCCAAGATAGCCAGGGTGCCTACAATGAGCAGTTCTTC.